Listed below are T cell receptor beta chains from one sample, sequenced in a study of shared clonotypes between healthy human individuals. The table came from immunoSEQ multiplex PCR; TCRdb's copy has only in-frame clones and leaves some out. The data hold 600,000 or so clones, with 85% to 95% observed a single time. The sequenced sample consisted of naive CD8+ T cells sorted from blood. Receptor source: a woman in her 30s in good health. CDR3s include the opening cysteine and the closing phenylalanine or tryptophan. A D gene is named only where the DNA matches it firmly.

cdr3_length d_call j_call v_call cdr3_aa cdr3_nt
11 - TRBJ2-7 TRBV28 CASSFLYEQYF TGTGCCAGCAGTTTTTTATACGAGCAGTACTTC
13 - TRBJ2-7 TRBV4-2 CASSQARGYEQYF TGTGCCAGCAGCCAAGCCAGGGGCTACGAGCAGTACTTC
14 - TRBJ2-3 TRBV15 CATSVRGAPDTQYF TGTGCCACCAGCGTCAGGGGAGCCCCAGATACGCAGTATTTT
16 TRBD2 TRBJ2-7 TRBV11-2 CASSAVGAGVRDEQYF TGTGCCAGCAGCGCCGTAGGCGCGGGAGTGCGTGACGAGCAGTACTTC
16 TRBD2 TRBJ2-1 TRBV9 CASSEDSGTAYNEQFF TGTGCCAGCAGCGAGGATAGCGGGACCGCTTACAATGAGCAGTTCTTC
16 TRBD1 TRBJ2-7 TRBV6-1 CASSEARAGGHYEQYF TGTGCCAGCAGTGAAGCTAGAGCAGGGGGCCACTACGAGCAGTACTTC
14 TRBD2 TRBJ2-1 TRBV28 CASSFSLAGNEQFF TGTGCCAGCAGTTTTAGTCTAGCGGGAAACGAGCAGTTCTTC
13 - TRBJ2-7 TRBV10-2 CASSVGSAYEQYF TGCGCCAGCAGTGTGGGGTCCGCCTACGAGCAGTACTTC
11 - TRBJ2-7 TRBV10-2 CASAQYYEQYF TGCGCCAGCGCCCAGTACTACGAGCAGTACTTC
13 TRBD2 TRBJ2-7 TRBV27 CASSSSGSHEQYF TGTGCCAGCAGTTCTAGCGGGAGCCACGAGCAGTACTTC
15 - TRBJ1-1 TRBV6-1 CASSEATGWNTEAFF TGTGCCAGCAGTGAAGCTACGGGCTGGAACACTGAAGCTTTCTTT